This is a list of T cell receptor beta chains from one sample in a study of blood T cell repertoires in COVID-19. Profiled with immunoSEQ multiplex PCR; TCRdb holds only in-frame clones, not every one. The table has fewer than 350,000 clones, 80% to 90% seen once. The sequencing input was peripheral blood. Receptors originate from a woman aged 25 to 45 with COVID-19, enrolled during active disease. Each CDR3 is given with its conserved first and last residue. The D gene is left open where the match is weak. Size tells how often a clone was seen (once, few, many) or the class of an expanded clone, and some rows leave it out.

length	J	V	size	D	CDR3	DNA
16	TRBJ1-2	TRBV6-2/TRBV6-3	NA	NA	CASSSTGILINYGYTF	TGTGCCAGCAGTTCAACCGGGATCCTGATAAACTATGGCTACACCTTC
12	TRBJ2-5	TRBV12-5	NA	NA	CASGLDGETQYF	TGTGCTAGTGGTTTGGACGGGGAGACCCAGTACTTC
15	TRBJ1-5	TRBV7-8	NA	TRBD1	CASSSLDRVVEPQHF	TGTGCCAGCAGCTCGCTGGACAGGGTAGTGGAGCCCCAGCATTTT
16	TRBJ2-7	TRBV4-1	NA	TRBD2	CASSQDRLAGGYEQYF	TGCGCCAGCAGCCAAGATAGACTAGCGGGGGGGTACGAGCAGTACTTC
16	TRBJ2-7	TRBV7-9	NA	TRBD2	CASSPRLAGTNLEQYF	TGTGCCAGCAGCCCCCGACTAGCGGGCACCAACCTTGAGCAGTACTTC
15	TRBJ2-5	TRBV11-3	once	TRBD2	CASSLDSRGEETQYF	TGTGCCAGCAGCTTGGATTCCCGGGGGGAAGAGACCCAGTACTTC
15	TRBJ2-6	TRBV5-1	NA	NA	CASKDREKGANVLTF	TGCGCCAGCAAGGACCGGGAGAAGGGGGCCAACGTCCTGACTTTC
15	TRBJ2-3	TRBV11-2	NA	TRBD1	CASSFGQASTDTQYF	TGTGCCAGCAGCTTTGGACAGGCTAGCACAGATACGCAGTATTTT
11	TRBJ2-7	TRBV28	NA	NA	CASSSHYEQYF	TGTGCCAGCAGTTCCCACTACGAGCAGTACTTC
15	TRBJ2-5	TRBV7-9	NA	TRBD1	CASSLRGQIQETQYF	TGTGCCAGCAGCTTAAGGGGACAGATTCAAGAGACCCAGTACTTC
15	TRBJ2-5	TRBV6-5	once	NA	CASRGAGVIKETQYF	TGTGCCAGCAGGGGGGCCGGGGTTATTAAGGAGACCCAGTACTTC
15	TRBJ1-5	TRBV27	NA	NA	CASRGGILSNQPQHF	TGTGCCAGCAGGGGGGGGATCCTTAGCAATCAGCCCCAGCATTTT
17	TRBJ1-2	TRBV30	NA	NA	CAWSVPTPRTANYGYTF	TGTGCCTGGAGTGTCCCTACCCCTCGGACAGCTAACTATGGCTACACCTTC
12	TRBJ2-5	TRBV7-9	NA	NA	CASSRGWETQYF	TGTGCCAGCAGTCGGGGGTGGGAGACCCAGTACTTC
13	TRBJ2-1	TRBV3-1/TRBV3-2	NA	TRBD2	CASSRGSSGGLFF	TGTGCCAGCAGCAGAGGGAGTAGCGGGGGTCTGTTCTTC
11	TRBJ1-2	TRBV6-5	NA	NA	CASQGDYGYTF	TGTGCCAGCCAGGGCGACTATGGCTACACCTTC
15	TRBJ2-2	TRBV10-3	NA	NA	CAISESVGLAGELFF	TGTGCCATCAGTGAGTCTGTTGGTCTAGCCGGGGAGCTGTTTTTT
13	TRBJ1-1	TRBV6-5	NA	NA	CASSPTSGTEAFF	TGTGCCAGCAGTCCTACTTCGGGAACTGAAGCTTTCTTT
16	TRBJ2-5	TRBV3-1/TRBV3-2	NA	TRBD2	CASSQVHVSGEETQYF	TGTGCCAGCAGCCAAGTGCATGTCAGCGGGGAAGAGACCCAGTACTTC
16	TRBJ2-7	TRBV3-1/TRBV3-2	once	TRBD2	CASSQDRSGGAHEQYF	TGTGCCAGCAGCCAAGATCGGAGCGGGGGGGCCCACGAGCAGTACTTC
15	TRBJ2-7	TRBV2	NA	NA	CASSLRGSGYYEQYF	TGTGCCAGCAGTTTAAGGGGAAGTGGCTACTACGAGCAGTACTTC
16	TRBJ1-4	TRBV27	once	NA	CASSPHDSVWNEKLFF	TGTGCCAGCAGTCCACACGACAGTGTCTGGAATGAAAAACTGTTTTTT
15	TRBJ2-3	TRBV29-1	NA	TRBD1	CSVEGGNRGTDTQYF	TGCAGCGTTGAAGGGGGGAACAGGGGGACAGATACGCAGTATTTT
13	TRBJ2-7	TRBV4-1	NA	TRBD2	CASSQLAGGEQYF	TGCGCCAGCAGCCAACTAGCGGGGGGCGAGCAGTACTTC
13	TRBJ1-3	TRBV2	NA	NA	CASSKQEGNTIYF	TGTGCCAGCAGTAAACAGGAGGGAAACACCATATATTTT
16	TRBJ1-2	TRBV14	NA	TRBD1	CASSLTGQGPSYGYTF	TGTGCCAGCAGCCTAACCGGACAGGGACCTTCCTATGGCTACACCTTC
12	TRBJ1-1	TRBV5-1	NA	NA	CASSGENTEAFF	TGCGCCAGCAGCGGAGAGAACACTGAAGCTTTCTTT
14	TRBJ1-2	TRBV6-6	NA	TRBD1	CASSSGQGAKGYTF	TGTGCCAGCAGTTCGGGACAGGGGGCGAAAGGCTACACCTTC